A single sample gave rise to the 23 T cell receptor beta chains below, sequenced in a study of blood T cells in healthy people across ages. It was with a sample-barcoded 5' primer and a J-beta primer mix that a second PCR of about 6 to 12 cycles was run. TCRdb used MiXCR to reprocess the 5' RACE reads, holding one entry per CDR3 protein. The table shows around 790,000 distinct CDR3 sequences, with approximately 48% occurring only once. The sequencing input was blood. These receptor sequences come from a man aged 55 to 70 in good health.

The chain carries TRBV9 and TRBJ2-3; 8 bases fit TRBD1. This CDR3 has 16 residues. The ends lost 4 bases at V and 1 base at J; junction bases unmatched: 8. Germline V gene sequence: CDR1 SGDLS, CDR2 YYNGEE. The CDR3 sequence: CASSPTPDRGTDTQYF. CDR3 sequence (DNA): TGTGCCAGCAGCCCGACCCCGGACAGGGGCACAGATACGCAGTATTTT.

To note about this clonotype: At one end the junction does not follow the germline gene, possibly because of a read error. V and J are TRBV7-8 and TRBJ1-2; no firm D call. The CDR3 covers 12 residues. Germline V gives CDR1 SGHVS, CDR2 FQNEAQ. In nucleotides, the CDR3 is TGTGCCGGCAGCCCCCAGAGTTATGGCTACACCTTC. Translation gives CAGSPQSYGYTF.

This clonotype turned up a few times. The chain joins TRBV12-3 or TRBV12-4 to TRBJ2-7, with D unresolved. V gave up 1 base and J gave up 0 bases, with 7 bases separating them. This CDR3 has 14 residues. CDR3 in DNA: TGTGCCAGCAGTTTAGACGGCAGCTCCTACGAGCAGTACTTC. Its translation is CASSLDGSSYEQYF.

About this clonotype: The junction and the germline gene differ at one end; a read error may be behind it. V and J are TRBV12-3 or TRBV12-4 and TRBJ2-3; perhaps TRBD2 as D (6 bases). The CDR3 length is 15 residues. In nucleotides, the CDR3 is TGTGCCAGCAGTATTACGGACACTAGCACAGATACGCAGAATTTT. Amino acid sequence: CASSITDTSTDTQNF.

In this sample, this clonotype turned up many times. The V gene is TRBV7-7, the J gene TRBJ2-7, with D perhaps TRBD2 (5 bases). Germline V CDR1 and CDR2: SSHAT, FNYEAQ (reference sequence). The CDR3 sequence is 13 residues long. V dropped 5 bases and J dropped 6 bases, with 14 bases sitting between them. The CDR3 loop is CASSDHEGREQYF. The DNA of the CDR3 is TGTGCCAGCAGCGACCACGAGGGTCGCGAGCAGTACTTC.

The chain carries TRBV6-2 or TRBV6-3 and TRBJ2-5; D unresolved. Between the trimmed V and J ends, which lost 5 bases and 5 bases, there was a span of 15 bases. CDR3 length: 14 amino acids. Looked up from germline, CDR1 is MNHEY and CDR2 is SVGEGT. The CDR3 DNA reads as TGTGCCAGCAGTGCTAGAGTTCGAGCGGAGACCCAGTACTTC. Its protein product is CASSARVRAETQYF.

The chain combines TRBV10-3 with TRBJ2-5; 12 nucleotides agree with TRBD1. The end of the DNA aligns better with TRBJ2-7, so the J call may be wrong. Germline V gene sequence: CDR1 ENHRY, CDR2 SYGVKD. The CDR3 consists of 15 residues. The DNA of the CDR3 is TGTGCCATCAGTGGTAGGGACAGGGGGCTAGACGAGCAGTACTTC. This encodes CAISGRDRGLDEQYF.

The V gene is TRBV2, the J gene TRBJ2-1, with D perhaps TRBD1 (6 bases). Germline CDR1 and CDR2: SNHLY and FYNNEI. The ends were cut back, 4 bases at V and 0 bases at J, with 13 bases in the middle. The CDR3 has 16 residues. CDR3 bases: TGTGCCAGCAGTGGGGGGCGGGTGCCCTCCTACAATGAGCAGTTCTTC. Its protein is CASSGGRVPSYNEQFF.

The V gene is TRBV12-3 or TRBV12-4, the J gene TRBJ2-1; 9 nucleotides agree with TRBD2. The CDR3 is 14 amino acids. The ends lost 3 bases at V and 9 bases at J; junction bases unmatched: 6. This CDR3 is CASSFASGDGEQFF. CDR3 DNA sequence: TGTGCCAGCAGTTTTGCTAGCGGGGATGGTGAGCAGTTCTTC.

This clonotype appeared a few times. The V and J genes are TRBV7-2 and TRBJ2-5, with D perhaps TRBD2 (6 bases). CDR3 length: 16 residues. Germline V gene data show CDR1 as SGHTA and CDR2 as FQGNSA. V was clipped by 1 base and J by 4 bases, with 16 bases between them. CDR3 sequence (DNA): TGTGCCAGCAGCTTAGGGCGGGGAACCTGGGGAGAGACCCAGTACTTC. It translates to CASSLGRGTWGETQYF. The variable domain in full, with the rest retrieved from reference TRBV7-2 and TRBJ2-5, is GAGVSQSPSNKVTEKGKDVELRCDPISGHTALYWYRQSLGQGLEFLIYFQGNSAPDKSGLPSDRFSAERTGGSVSTLTIQRTQQEDSAVYLCASSLGRGTWGETQYFGPGTRLLVL.

Concerning this clonotype: A clone one base away is much larger, so this may be a read error. The V and J genes are TRBV7-9 and TRBJ2-3, with 7 bases matching TRBD2. The CDR3 contains 13 residues. Germline CDR1 SEHNR, CDR2 FQNEAQ (reference sequence). The CDR3 here is CASSLVLADTRYF. CDR3 sequence (DNA): TGTGCCAGCAGCTTAGTCCTAGCGGATACGCGGTATTTT.

The chain employs TRBV5-1 and TRBJ2-7; TRBD2 agrees at 7 bases. Germline V gene sequence: CDR1 SGHRS, CDR2 YFSETQ. V trimming: 4 bases; J trimming: 6 bases; junction bases outside the gene matches: 10. This CDR3 contains 14 residues. In DNA, the CDR3 is TGCGCCAGCAGCGATGGGAGGGCCGCCTCCGAGCAGTACTTC. This encodes CASSDGRAASEQYF.

The sample holds a few counts of this clonotype. The rearrangement uses TRBV24-1 and TRBJ1-2, with a weak D call TRBD1 (5 bases). Germline V CDR1 and CDR2: KGHDR, SFDVKD. V was cut by 1 base and J by 4 bases, with 9 bases left in between. CDR3 length equals 14 residues. CDR3 bases: TGTGCCACCAGTGATTTTCAGGGCGCCTATGGCTACACCTTC. It codes for CATSDFQGAYGYTF.

The rearrangement uses TRBV4-1 and TRBJ2-5, with 8 nucleotides matching TRBD1. CDR3 length: 12 amino acids. The V and J ends lost 4 bases and 7 bases, in that order; junction bases with no gene match: 2. Per the germline V gene, CDR1 is MGHRA and CDR2 is YSYEKL. The CDR3 spells CASSRTGRTQYF. The CDR3 DNA sequence: TGCGCCAGCAGCCGGACAGGGAGGACCCAGTACTTC.

This chain joins TRBV4-3 and TRBJ2-5; 8 nucleotides agree with TRBD2. Unmatched junction bases numbered 6, after V lost 1 base and J lost 5 bases. The CDR3 is made up of 15 amino acids. Germline V gives CDR1 LGHNA, CDR2 YSLEER. CDR3 nucleotide sequence: TGCGCCAGCAGCCAAGGACTAGCGAGGGGTGAGACCCAGTACTTC. Protein product: CASSQGLARGETQYF.

Turning to this clonotype: The junction departs from the called germline gene at one end, perhaps through a read error. The rearrangement links TRBV3-1 to TRBJ2-7; no definite D call. The length of the CDR3 is 15 residues. Germline CDR1 reads LGHDT; CDR2 reads YNNKEL (reference sequence). As DNA, the CDR3 is TGTGCCAGCAGCCAAGGGGCGGCGGTGTGGTACGGGCAGTACTTC. It is translated as CASSQGAAVWYGQYF.

This clonotype has just a few counts. This chain links TRBV7-8 with TRBJ1-2, with TRBD1 as a possible D gene (6 bases). This CDR3 is 16 amino acids long. Trimming stripped 5 bases from V and 6 bases from J, with 22 bases between. Germline V gene data show CDR1 as SGHVS and CDR2 as FQNEAQ. The CDR3 reads CASSKGGTSSGDGYTF. The CDR3 nucleotides read TGTGCCAGCAGCAAGGGAGGGACATCCTCAGGGGATGGCTACACCTTC.

The chain couples TRBV29-1 to TRBJ2-4; D might be TRBD2 (5 bases). The CDR3 consists of 13 residues. Germline assignment: CDR1 SQVTM and CDR2 ANQGSEA. Deletions cut 6 bases from V and 3 bases from J, with 12 bases between. CDR3 residues: CSVLDGVKNIQYF. The CDR3 DNA reads as TGCAGCGTATTGGACGGGGTCAAAAACATTCAGTACTTC.

J is TRBJ2-3 and V is TRBV5-6, with 11 bases that match TRBD2. V lost 3 bases to trimming and J lost 0 bases; unmatched junction nucleotides: 18. Germline V gene data show CDR1 as SGHDT and CDR2 as YYEEEE. The CDR3 contains 21 residues. CDR3 sequence: CASSSPPLAGGLRRSTDTQYF. Written as DNA, the CDR3 is TGTGCCAGCAGCTCCCCCCCCCTAGCGGGGGGCCTACGGCGTAGCACAGATACGCAGTATTTT.

This clonotype was found a few times. The chain couples TRBV27 to TRBJ1-6, with a possible D match to TRBD1 (6 bases). V was cut by 8 bases and J by 5 bases, with 16 bases left in between. CDR3 length: 15 residues. CDR1 and CDR2 from the germline V gene are MNHEY and SMNVEV (reference sequence). The DNA for the CDR3 is TGTGCCAGCGCAACAAGACAGGCCAATAATTCACCCCTCCACTTT. This sequence encodes CASATRQANNSPLHF.

Details on this clonotype: A much bigger clone sits one base away, suggesting this may be a read error. The chain links TRBV28 to TRBJ2-5, with TRBD2 identical over 9 bases. V gave up 1 base and J gave up 12 bases; unmatched junction bases: 12. CDR3 length equals 15 residues. Germline lookup yields CDR1 MDHEN and CDR2 SYDVKM. CDR3 in DNA: TGTGCCAGCAGTTTATCTAGCGGGATCCACGGCACCAAGTACTTC. Its translation is CASSLSSGIHGTKYF.

The rearrangement links TRBV7-2 to TRBJ2-3; 7 positions agree with TRBD1. The V segment lost 1 base and the J segment 3 bases; nucleotides outside the gene matches: 7. The CDR3 is made up of 16 amino acids. Germline V gene lookup returns CDR1 SGHTA and CDR2 FQGNSA. The CDR3 reads CASSLGQGSLTDTQYF. CDR3 nucleotide sequence: TGTGCCAGCAGCTTAGGACAGGGTAGTTTGACAGATACGCAGTATTTT.

The chain carries TRBV4-1 and TRBJ1-2; TRBD1 matches at 7 bases. The germline gives CDR1 MGHRA, CDR2 YSYEKL. Trimming at V came to 1 base and at J to 8 bases, leaving 7 bases not matched to a gene. CDR3 size: 14 residues. The CDR3 reads CASSQARGLAGYTF. CDR3 bases: TGCGCCAGCAGCCAAGCAAGGGGGCTAGCGGGCTACACCTTC.